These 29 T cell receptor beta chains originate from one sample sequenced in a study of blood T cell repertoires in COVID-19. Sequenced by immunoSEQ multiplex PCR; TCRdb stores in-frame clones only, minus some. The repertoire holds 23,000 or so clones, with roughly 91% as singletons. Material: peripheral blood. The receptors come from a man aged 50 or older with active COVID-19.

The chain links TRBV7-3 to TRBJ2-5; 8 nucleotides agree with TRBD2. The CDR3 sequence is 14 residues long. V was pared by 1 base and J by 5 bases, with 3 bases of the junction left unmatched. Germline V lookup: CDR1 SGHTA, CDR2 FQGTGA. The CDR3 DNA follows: TGTGCCAGCAGCTTAAGGTTAGCGGGGGAGACCCAGTACTTC. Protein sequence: CASSLRLAGETQYF.

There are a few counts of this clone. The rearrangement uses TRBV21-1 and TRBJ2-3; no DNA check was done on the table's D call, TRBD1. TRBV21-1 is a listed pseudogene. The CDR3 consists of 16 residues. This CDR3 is CASSKNSGHKLDTQYF. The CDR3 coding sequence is TGTGCCAGCAGCAAAAACTCTGGACACAAATTAGATACGCAGTATTTT.

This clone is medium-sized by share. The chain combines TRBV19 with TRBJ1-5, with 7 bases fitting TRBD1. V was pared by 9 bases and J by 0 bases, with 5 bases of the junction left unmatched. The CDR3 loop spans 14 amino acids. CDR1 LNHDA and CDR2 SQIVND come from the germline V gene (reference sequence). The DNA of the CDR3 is TGTGCCAGCTCCCAGGGGGTTAGCAATCAGCCCCAGCATTTT. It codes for CASSQGVSNQPQHF. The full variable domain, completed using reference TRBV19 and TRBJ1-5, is DGGITQSPKYLFRKEGQNVTLSCEQNLNHDAMYWYRQDPGQGLRLIYYSQIVNDFQKGDIAEGYSVSREKKESFPLTVTSAQKNPTAFYLCASSQGVSNQPQHFGDGTRLSIL.

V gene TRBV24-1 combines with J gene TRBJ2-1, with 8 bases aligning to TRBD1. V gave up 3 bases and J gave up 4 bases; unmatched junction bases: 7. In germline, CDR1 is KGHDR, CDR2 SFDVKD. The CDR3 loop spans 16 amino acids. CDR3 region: CATSDQTGEVYNEQFF. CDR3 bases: TGTGCCACCAGTGATCAGACAGGGGAGGTTTACAATGAGCAGTTCTTC.

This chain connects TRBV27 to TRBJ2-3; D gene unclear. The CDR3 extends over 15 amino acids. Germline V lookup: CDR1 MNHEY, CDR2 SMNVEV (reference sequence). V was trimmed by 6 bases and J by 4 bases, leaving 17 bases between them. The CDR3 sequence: CASSPYGLGPDTQYF. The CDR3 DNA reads TGTGCCAGCAGCCCCTACGGCCTAGGCCCAGATACGCAGTATTTT.

This CDR3 is CASSASNPNSYNEQFF. CDR3 DNA sequence: TGTGCCAGCAGTGCTAGCAATCCAAACTCCTACAATGAGCAGTTCTTC. The chain recombines TRBV25-1 with TRBJ2-1; TRBD2 might be the D (5 bases). The CDR3 loop spans 16 amino acids. The V gene's germline CDR1 is MGHDK and CDR2 SYGVNS. The ends were cut back, 4 bases at V and 0 bases at J, with 13 bases in the middle.

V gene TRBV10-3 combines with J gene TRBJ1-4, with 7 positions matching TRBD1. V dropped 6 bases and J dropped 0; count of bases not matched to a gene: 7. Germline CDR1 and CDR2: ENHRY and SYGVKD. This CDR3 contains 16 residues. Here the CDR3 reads CAIRGDSPPTNEKLFF. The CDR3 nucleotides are TGTGCCATCAGGGGGGACAGTCCGCCAACTAATGAAAAACTGTTTTTT.

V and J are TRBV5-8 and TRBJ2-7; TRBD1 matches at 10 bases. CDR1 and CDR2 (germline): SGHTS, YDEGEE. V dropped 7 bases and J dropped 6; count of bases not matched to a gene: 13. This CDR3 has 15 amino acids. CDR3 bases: TGTGCCAGCGGCGGATGGGACAGGGGATTTCTCGAGCAGTACTTC. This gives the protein CASGGWDRGFLEQYF.

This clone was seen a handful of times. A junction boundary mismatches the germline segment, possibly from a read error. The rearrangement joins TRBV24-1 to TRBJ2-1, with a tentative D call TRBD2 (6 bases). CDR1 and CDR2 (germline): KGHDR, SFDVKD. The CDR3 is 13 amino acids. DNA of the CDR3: TGTGCCACCAGTGAACTAGCTTACATTGAGCAGTTCTTC. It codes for CATSELAYIEQFF.

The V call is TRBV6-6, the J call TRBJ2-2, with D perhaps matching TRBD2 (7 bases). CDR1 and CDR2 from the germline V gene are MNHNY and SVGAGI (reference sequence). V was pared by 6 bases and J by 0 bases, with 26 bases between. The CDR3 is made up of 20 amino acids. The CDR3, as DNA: TGTGCCAGCAGCCACAACCTAGGGGGGGCCAGCCACGCGAACACCGGGGAGCTGTTTTTT. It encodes CASSHNLGGASHANTGELFF.

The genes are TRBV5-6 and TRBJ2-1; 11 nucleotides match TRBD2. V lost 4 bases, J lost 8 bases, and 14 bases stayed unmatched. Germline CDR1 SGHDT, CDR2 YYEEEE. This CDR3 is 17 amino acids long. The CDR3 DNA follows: TGTGCCAGCAGCCGCCGGGCTAGCGGGAGGCTCGGGGATGAGCAGTTCTTC. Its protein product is CASSRRASGRLGDEQFF. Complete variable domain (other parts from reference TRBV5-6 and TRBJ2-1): DAGVTQSPTHLIKTRGQQVTLRCSPKSGHDTVSWYQQALGQGPQFIFQYYEEEERQRGNFPDRFSGHQFPNYSSELNVNALLLGDSALYLCASSRRASGRLGDEQFFGPGTRLTVL.

In nucleotides, the CDR3 is TGTGCCACCACGGACAGTAATGAAAAACTGTTTTTT. Translated, it gives CATTDSNEKLFF. The V and J genes are TRBV19 and TRBJ1-4, with a tentative D call TRBD1 (6 bases). CDR3 size: 12 residues. V lost 10 bases and J 4 bases, leaving 10 bases between the germline ends. CDR1 is LNHDA, CDR2 SQIVND, per germline (reference sequence).

DNA of the CDR3: TGCGCCAGCAGCGAAAGGACTGGACTGACAACGAACACCGGGGAGCTGTTTTTT. This codes for CASSERTGLTTNTGELFF. The genes are TRBV5-1 and TRBJ2-2, with D possibly matching TRBD2 (5 bases). This CDR3 region has 18 residues. With 4 bases removed from V and 0 bases from J, the gap between germline ends came to 19 bases. Germline V lookup: CDR1 SGHRS, CDR2 YFSETQ.

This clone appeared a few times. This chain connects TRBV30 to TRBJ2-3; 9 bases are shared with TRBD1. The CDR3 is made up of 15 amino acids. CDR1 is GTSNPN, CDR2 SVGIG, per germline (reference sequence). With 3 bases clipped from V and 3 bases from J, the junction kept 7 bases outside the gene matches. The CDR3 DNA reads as TGTGCCTGGAGCGCCGGGACAGGGATGACAGATACGCAGTATTTT. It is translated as CAWSAGTGMTDTQYF.

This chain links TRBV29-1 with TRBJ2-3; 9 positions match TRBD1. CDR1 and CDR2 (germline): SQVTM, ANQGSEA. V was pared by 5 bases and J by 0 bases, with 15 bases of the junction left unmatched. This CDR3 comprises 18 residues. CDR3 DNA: TGCAGCGTTACAAAAATCAAGGGACAGGGAAAAAGCACAGATACGCAGTATTTT. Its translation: CSVTKIKGQGKSTDTQYF.

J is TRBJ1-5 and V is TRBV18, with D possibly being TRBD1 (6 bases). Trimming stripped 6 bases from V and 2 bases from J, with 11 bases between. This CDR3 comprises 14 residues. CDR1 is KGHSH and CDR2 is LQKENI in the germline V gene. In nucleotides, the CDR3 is TGTGCCAGCTCCCAGGACAGTGGCAATCAGCCCCAGCATTTT. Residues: CASSQDSGNQPQHF. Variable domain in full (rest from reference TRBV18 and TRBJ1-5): NAGVMQNPRHLVRRRGQEARLRCSPMKGHSHVYWYRQLPEEGLKFMVYLQKENIIDESGMPKERFSAEFPKEGPSILRIQQVVRGDSAAYFCASSQDSGNQPQHFGDGTRLSIL.

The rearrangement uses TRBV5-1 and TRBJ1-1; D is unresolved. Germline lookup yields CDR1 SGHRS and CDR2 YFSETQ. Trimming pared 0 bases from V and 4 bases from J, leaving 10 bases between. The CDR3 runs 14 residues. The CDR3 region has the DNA TGCGCCAGCAGCTTGGACCCGGGAAGCACTGAAGCTTTCTTT. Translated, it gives CASSLDPGSTEAFF.

CDR3 sequence reads: CASSREGGIGELFF. The CDR3, as DNA: TGTGCCAGCAGCCGAGAGGGAGGGATCGGGGAGCTGTTTTTT. J is TRBJ2-2 and V is TRBV14; 7 bases agree with TRBD2. The germline gives CDR1 SGHDN, CDR2 FVKESK. CDR3 length: 14 amino acids. J was trimmed by 7 bases and V by 4 bases; bases with no gene match: 6.

CDR3 sequence reads: CASSPDSSYEQYV. The CDR3 DNA sequence: TGTGCCAGCAGTCCCGACAGTTCCTACGAGCAGTACGTC. V and J are TRBV14 and TRBJ2-7; D may be TRBD1 (5 bases). This CDR3 region has 13 residues. Germline lookup yields CDR1 SGHDN and CDR2 FVKESK. V lost 6 bases and J 1 base, leaving 10 bases between the germline ends.

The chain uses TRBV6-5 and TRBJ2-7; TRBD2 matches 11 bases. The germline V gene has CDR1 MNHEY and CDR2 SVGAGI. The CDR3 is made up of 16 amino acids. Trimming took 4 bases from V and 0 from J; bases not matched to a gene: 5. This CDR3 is CASSSRTSGRSYEQYV. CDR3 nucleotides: TGTGCCAGCAGTTCGAGGACTAGCGGGCGCTCCTACGAGCAGTACGTC.

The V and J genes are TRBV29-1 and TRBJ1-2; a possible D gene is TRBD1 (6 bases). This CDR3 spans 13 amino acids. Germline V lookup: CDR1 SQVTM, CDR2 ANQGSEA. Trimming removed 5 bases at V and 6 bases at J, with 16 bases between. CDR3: CSVFKQGPDGYTF. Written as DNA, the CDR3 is TGCAGCGTTTTCAAACAGGGCCCAGATGGCTACACCTTC.

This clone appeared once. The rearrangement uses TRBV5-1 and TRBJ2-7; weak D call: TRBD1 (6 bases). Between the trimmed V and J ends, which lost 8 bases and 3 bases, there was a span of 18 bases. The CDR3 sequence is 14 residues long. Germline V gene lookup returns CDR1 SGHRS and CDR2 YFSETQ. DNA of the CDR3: TGCGCCAGTCGGACGGCAGACAGGTACTACGAGCAGTACTTC. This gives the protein CASRTADRYYEQYF.

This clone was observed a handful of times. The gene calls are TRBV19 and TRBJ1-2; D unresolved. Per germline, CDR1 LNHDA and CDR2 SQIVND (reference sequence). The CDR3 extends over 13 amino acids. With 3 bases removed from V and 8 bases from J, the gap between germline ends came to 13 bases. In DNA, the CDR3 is TGTGCCAGTAGTATCCACTACAGAGGGGGCTACACCTTC. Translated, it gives CASSIHYRGGYTF.

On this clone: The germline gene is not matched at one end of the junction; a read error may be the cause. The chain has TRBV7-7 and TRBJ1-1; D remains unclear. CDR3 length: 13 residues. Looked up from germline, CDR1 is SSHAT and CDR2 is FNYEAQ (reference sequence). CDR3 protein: CASSLEMNTEAFF. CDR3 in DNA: TGTGCTAGCAGCTTGGAGATGAACACTGAAGCTTTCTTT. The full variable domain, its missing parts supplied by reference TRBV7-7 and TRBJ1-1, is GAGVSQSPRYKVTKRGQDVTLRCDPISSHATLYWYQQALGQGPEFLTYFNYEAQPDKSGLPSDRFSAERPEGSISTLTIQRTEQRDSAMYRCASSLEMNTEAFFGQGTRLTVV.

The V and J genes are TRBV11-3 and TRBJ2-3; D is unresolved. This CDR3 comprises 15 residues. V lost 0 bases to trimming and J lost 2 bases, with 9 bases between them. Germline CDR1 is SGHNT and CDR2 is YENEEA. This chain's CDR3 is CASSLDAYVTDTQYF. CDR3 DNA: TGTGCCAGCAGCTTAGACGCGTATGTCACAGATACGCAGTATTTT.

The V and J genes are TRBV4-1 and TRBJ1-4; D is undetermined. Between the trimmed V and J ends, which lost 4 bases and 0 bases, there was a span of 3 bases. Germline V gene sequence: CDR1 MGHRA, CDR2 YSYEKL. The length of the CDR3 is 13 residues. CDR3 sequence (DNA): TGCGCCAGCAGCCGAGCAACTAATGAAAAACTGTTTTTT. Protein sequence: CASSRATNEKLFF.

This chain's CDR3 is CASSQGDYGYTF. CDR3 nucleotide sequence: TGTGCCAGTAGTCAGGGCGACTATGGCTACACCTTC. The chain employs TRBV19 and TRBJ1-2; tentatively, D is TRBD1 (5 bases). This CDR3 is built from 12 residues. Germline CDR1 LNHDA, CDR2 SQIVND (reference sequence). The germline V and J ends were trimmed by 5 bases and 3 bases, with 7 bases remaining between them.

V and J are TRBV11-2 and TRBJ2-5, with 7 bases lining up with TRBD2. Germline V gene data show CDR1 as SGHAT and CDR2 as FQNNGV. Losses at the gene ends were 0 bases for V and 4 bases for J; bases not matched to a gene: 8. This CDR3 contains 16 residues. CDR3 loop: CASSLEVGGMGETQYF. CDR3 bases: TGTGCCAGCAGCTTAGAGGTGGGAGGGATGGGAGAGACCCAGTACTTC.

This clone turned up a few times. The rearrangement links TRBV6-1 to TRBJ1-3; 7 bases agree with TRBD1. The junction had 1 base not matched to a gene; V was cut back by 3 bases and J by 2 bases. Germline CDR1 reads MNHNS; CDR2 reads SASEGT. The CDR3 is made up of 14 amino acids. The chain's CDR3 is CASSEGTAGNTIYF. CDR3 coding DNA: TGTGCCAGCAGTGAGGGGACAGCTGGAAACACCATATATTTT.